The 21 T cell receptor beta chains below come from one sample, sequenced in a study of CD8+ T cells in alopecia areata. cDNA reverse transcribed from extracted RNA served as the sequencing template. TCRdb keeps only in-frame clones here, not all; method: immunoSEQ multiplex PCR. The sample gives 150,000 or so clones, about three fifths of which show up once; 6.4% is in the top ten. Here the sequenced sample was CD4+ T cells sorted from blood, taken at week 0. The receptors were sampled from a human donor with alopecia areata.

This clone was recorded a few times. V usage is TRBV27 and J usage is TRBJ1-6; D is uncertain. The V end was cut by 0 bases, the J end by 13 bases, with 13 bases between. The CDR3 consists of 14 residues. CDR1 MNHEY and CDR2 SMNVEV come from the germline V gene (reference sequence). CDR3 DNA: TGTGCCAGCAGTTTATCGCTCGGTGTGGGTCCCCTCCACTTT. Protein: CASSLSLGVGPLHF.

The V call is TRBV7-9, the J call TRBJ1-5, with D perhaps matching TRBD1 (6 bases). Germline CDR1 SEHNR, CDR2 FQNEAQ (reference sequence). Between the trimmed V and J ends, which lost 1 base and 4 bases, there was a span of 8 bases. The CDR3 is 14 residues long. The chain's CDR3 is CASSLEGGNQPQHF. In DNA, the CDR3 is TGTGCCAGCAGCTTAGAAGGGGGAAATCAGCCCCAGCATTTT.

This clone appeared once. The gene calls are TRBV18 and TRBJ2-7; 9 positions match TRBD1. CDR3 length equals 14 residues. V gave up 3 bases and J gave up 7 bases; unmatched junction bases: 7. CDR1 is KGHSH, CDR2 LQKENI, per germline. This CDR3 reads CASSPGQGVGEQYF. In DNA, the CDR3 is TGTGCCAGCTCACCGGGACAGGGTGTAGGGGAGCAGTACTTC.

This clone was observed once. The genes are TRBV2 and TRBJ2-3, with 9 bases lining up with TRBD2. The germline V gene has CDR1 SNHLY and CDR2 FYNNEI. V dropped 4 bases and J dropped 2; count of bases not matched to a gene: 4. There are 15 residues in the CDR3. CDR3 coding DNA: TGTGCCAGCAGTGTGACTAGCGGTGTCACAGATACGCAGTATTTT. This gives the protein CASSVTSGVTDTQYF. The entire variable domain, with the rest obtained from reference TRBV2 and TRBJ2-3, is as follows: EPEVTQTPSHQVTQMGQEVILRCVPISNHLYFYWYRQILGQKVEFLVSFYNNEISEKSEIFDDQFSVERPDGSNFTLKIRSTKLEDSAMYFCASSVTSGVTDTQYFGPGTRLTVL.

V and J are TRBV30 and TRBJ2-7; D may be TRBD1 (5 bases). V was shortened by 3 bases and J by 6 bases, with 15 bases between the two germline ends. In germline, CDR1 is GTSNPN, CDR2 SVGIG (reference sequence). This CDR3 region has 13 residues. The CDR3 protein is CAWSLNQGTEQYF. CDR3 DNA sequence: TGTGCCTGGAGCCTAAACCAGGGAACCGAGCAGTACTTC.

The chain has TRBV5-1 and TRBJ2-1, with D tentatively TRBD1 or TRBD2 (5 bases each). The germline CDR1 and CDR2 sequences are SGHRS and YFSETQ. This CDR3 comprises 14 residues. V lost 2 bases, J lost 5 bases, and 11 bases lay in between. The CDR3 loop reads CASSLTGADNEQFF. The DNA for the CDR3 is TGCGCCAGCAGCTTAACCGGGGCCGACAATGAGCAGTTCTTC.

The rearrangement links TRBV2 to TRBJ1-5, with TRBD1 identical over 7 bases. V was clipped by 4 bases and J by 2 bases; unmatched bases: 8. This CDR3 has 16 residues. Germline V gene data show CDR1 as SNHLY and CDR2 as FYNNEI. CDR3 sequence: CASSADRVTRNQPQHF. The DNA of the CDR3 is TGTGCCAGCAGTGCCGACAGGGTCACACGCAATCAGCCCCAGCATTTT.

At least ten counts were recorded for this clone. The chain joins TRBV7-9 to TRBJ2-1, with 7 bases that match TRBD2. The germline CDR1 and CDR2 sequences are SEHNR and FQNEAQ (reference sequence). V shed 4 bases and J 3 bases; nucleotides not matched to a gene: 6. This CDR3 region has 15 residues. For the CDR3, the DNA is TGTGCCAGCAGCTCAGGACTAGAAATCTACAATGAGCAGTTCTTC. Protein: CASSSGLEIYNEQFF.

The chain combines TRBV5-4 with TRBJ2-5, with 9 bases lining up with TRBD1. CDR1 SGHNT and CDR2 YYREEE come from the germline V gene (reference sequence). This CDR3 region has 14 residues. V was clipped by 4 bases and J by 5 bases; unmatched bases: 6. Here the CDR3 DNA reads TGTGCCAGCAGCAAAGGACAGGGGTGGGAGACCCAGTACTTC. Encoded protein: CASSKGQGWETQYF.

The V gene is TRBV29-1, the J gene TRBJ2-3; tentative D call: TRBD2 (6 bases). Between the trimmed V and J ends, which lost 6 bases and 3 bases, there was a span of 7 bases. This CDR3 spans 11 amino acids. Germline CDR1 SQVTM, CDR2 ANQGSEA. The CDR3 region is CSVGGTDTQYF. DNA for the CDR3: TGCAGCGTCGGGGGAACAGATACGCAGTATTTT.

This clone has only a few counts. The CDR3 region has the DNA TGTGCCAGCAGCTTAGCATCTGCTAGCGGGGGATACAATGAGCAGTTCTTC. Translated, it gives CASSLASASGGYNEQFF. The chain combines TRBV7-2 with TRBJ2-1; 10 bases match TRBD2. Germline V gene sequence: CDR1 SGHTA, CDR2 FQGNSA. The CDR3 loop spans 17 amino acids. The J segment lost 4 bases and the V segment lost 0 bases, leaving 6 bases of the junction unmatched.

This clone was seen just once. This chain links TRBV18 with TRBJ2-3, with D possibly TRBD2 on 5 matching bases. This CDR3 contains 17 residues. The V end was cut by 5 bases, the J end by 0 bases, with 18 bases between. CDR1 KGHSH and CDR2 LQKENI come from the germline V gene. CDR3 loop: CASSATRGAASTDTQYF. The CDR3 DNA follows: TGTGCCAGCTCAGCAACCCGGGGTGCAGCTAGCACAGATACGCAGTATTTT.

This clone has more than one count but fewer than ten. The gene calls are TRBV6-1 and TRBJ1-1; D unclear. CDR1 and CDR2 from the germline V gene are MNHNS and SASEGT. Trimming left V 4 bases short and J 4 bases short, with 13 bases between. This CDR3 is built from 14 residues. The CDR3 DNA follows: TGTGCCAGCAGTGTGGCGGGGAGAGGCACTGAAGCTTTCTTT. It translates to CASSVAGRGTEAFF.

This clone came up a few times. The chain combines TRBV30 with TRBJ2-5; 7 positions agree with TRBD2. CDR3 size: 14 residues. Germline trimming cut 2 bases from V and 2 bases from J; bases unmatched to any gene: 5. Germline CDR1 GTSNPN, CDR2 SVGIG (reference sequence). CDR3 loop: CAWSIGGIQETQYF. In DNA form, the CDR3 reads TGTGCCTGGAGTATCGGGGGGATACAAGAGACCCAGTACTTC. The full variable domain, in which reference TRBV30 and TRBJ2-5 provide the parts outside the CDR3, is SQTIHQWPATLVQPVGSPLSLECTVEGTSNPNLYWYRQAAGRGLQLLFYSVGIGQISSEVPQNLSASRPQDRQFILSSKKLLLSDSGFYLCAWSIGGIQETQYFGPGTRLLVL.

The V call is TRBV30, the J call TRBJ2-5; D remains ambiguous. Germline lookup yields CDR1 GTSNPN and CDR2 SVGIG (reference sequence). V was trimmed by 4 bases and J by 2 bases, leaving 11 bases between them. The CDR3 extends over 13 amino acids. DNA of the CDR3: TGTGCCTGGACCCGAGGCGGTCAAGAGACCCAGTACTTC. Translation: CAWTRGGQETQYF.

This clone appeared a few times. CDR3 sequence: CASSLAWGQETQYF. The CDR3 nucleotides read TGTGCCAGCAGCTTAGCGTGGGGCCAAGAGACCCAGTACTTC. This chain uses TRBV7-2 with TRBJ2-5; D is unresolved. CDR1 and CDR2 (germline): SGHTA, FQGNSA. The CDR3 spans 14 residues. V lost 0 bases and J 1 base, leaving 6 bases between the germline ends.

The chain joins TRBV29-1 to TRBJ2-5, with unresolved D. Germline assignment: CDR1 SQVTM and CDR2 ANQGSEA. The CDR3 totals 10 residues. Trimming shortened V by 6 bases and J by 2 bases, and 4 bases separated the two germline ends. CDR3 bases: TGCAGCGTCCATCAAGAGACCCAGTACTTC. Residues: CSVHQETQYF. Complete variable domain (other parts from reference TRBV29-1 and TRBJ2-5): SAVISQKPSRDICQRGTSLTIQCQVDSQVTMMFWYRQQPGQSLTLIATANQGSEATYESGFVIDKFPISRPNLTFSTLTVSNMSPEDSSIYLCSVHQETQYFGPGTRLLVL.

The CDR3 reads CAWNPRGRSGDSNSGANVLTF. As DNA, the CDR3 is TGTGCCTGGAACCCCCGCGGACGTAGCGGGGACTCAAACTCTGGGGCCAACGTCCTGACTTTC. The chain recombines TRBV30 with TRBJ2-6, with TRBD2 identical over 8 bases. The length of the CDR3 is 21 residues. The V segment lost 4 bases and the J segment 0 bases; nucleotides outside the gene matches: 20. Germline V gene data show CDR1 as GTSNPN and CDR2 as SVGIG (reference sequence).

This clone was recorded a few times. The genes are TRBV12-5 and TRBJ2-2; D call uncertain. Between the trimmed V and J ends, which lost 8 bases and 3 bases, there was a span of 7 bases. CDR3 size: 12 residues. The V gene's germline CDR1 is LGHNT and CDR2 FRNRAP. CDR3 nucleotide sequence: TGTGCTAGTCAGTGGTACACCGGGGAGCTGTTTTTT. This encodes CASQWYTGELFF.

This chain joins TRBV7-3 and TRBJ2-1; 7 nucleotides match TRBD2. The germline V gene encodes CDR1 SGHTA and CDR2 FQGTGA. Germline trimming cut 5 bases from V and 5 bases from J; bases unmatched to any gene: 3. The CDR3 is 13 amino acids. In DNA, the CDR3 is TGTGCCAGCAGCATCGGGACTAACAATGAGCAGTTCTTC. It translates to CASSIGTNNEQFF.

J is TRBJ2-3 and V is TRBV29-1; D unresolved. The V gene's germline CDR1 is SQVTM and CDR2 ANQGSEA. This CDR3 contains 10 residues. Trimming took 4 bases from V and 5 from J, leaving 4 bases between them. CDR3 amino acids: CSVGGDTQYF. In DNA, the CDR3 is TGCAGCGTTGGGGGAGATACGCAGTATTTT.